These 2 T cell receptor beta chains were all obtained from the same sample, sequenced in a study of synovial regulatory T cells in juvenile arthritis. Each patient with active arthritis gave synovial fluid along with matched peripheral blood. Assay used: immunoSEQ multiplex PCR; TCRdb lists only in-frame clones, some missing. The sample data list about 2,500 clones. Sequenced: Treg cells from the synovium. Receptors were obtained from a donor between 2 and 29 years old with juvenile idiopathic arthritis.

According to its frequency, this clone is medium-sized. This CDR3 is CASSLSGSAYNEQFF. V and J are TRBV7-2 and TRBJ2-1; checking the TCRdb D call of TRBD2 is not possible without DNA. The CDR3 is 15 residues long. No DNA was logged. Per the germline V gene, CDR1 is SGHTA and CDR2 is FQGNSA.

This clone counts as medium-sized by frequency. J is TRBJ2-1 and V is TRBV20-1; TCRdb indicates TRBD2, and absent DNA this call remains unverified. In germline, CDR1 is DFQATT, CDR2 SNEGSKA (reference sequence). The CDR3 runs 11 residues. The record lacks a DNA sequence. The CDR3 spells CSANLRNEQFF.